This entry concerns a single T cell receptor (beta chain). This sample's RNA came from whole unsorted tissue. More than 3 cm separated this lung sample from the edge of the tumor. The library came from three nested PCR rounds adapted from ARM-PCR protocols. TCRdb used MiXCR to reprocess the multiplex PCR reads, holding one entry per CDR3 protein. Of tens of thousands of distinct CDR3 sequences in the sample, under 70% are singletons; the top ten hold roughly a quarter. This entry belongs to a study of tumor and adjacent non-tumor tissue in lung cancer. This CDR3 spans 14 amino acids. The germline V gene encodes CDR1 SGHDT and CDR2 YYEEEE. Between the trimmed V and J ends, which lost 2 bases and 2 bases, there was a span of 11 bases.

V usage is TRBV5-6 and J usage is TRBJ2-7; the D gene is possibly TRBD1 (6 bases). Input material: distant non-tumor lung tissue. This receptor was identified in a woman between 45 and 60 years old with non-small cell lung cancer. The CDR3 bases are TGTGCCAGCAGCTTAGTGGGGGCCCCCTACGAGCAGTACTTC. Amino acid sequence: CASSLVGAPYEQYF.